The clone carrying this T cell receptor beta chain was found many times. This sample is drawn from a study of T cells in Graves' hyperthyroidism and ophthalmopathy. Those patients with uncontrolled infection, other autoimmune disease, pregnancy or lactation were excluded. Authors of the study amplified TCR beta CDR3 regions from RNA transcripts. The HTBI primer set served for first-round RT-PCR of the TCR CDR3. TCRdb itself ran the multiplex PCR reads through MiXCR, one entry per CDR3 protein. The data show approximately 630,000 distinct CDR3 sequences, around 15% seen once. The source of this sequence is a young woman with Graves' hyperthyroidism. The sequenced sample was blood.

The CDR3: CASSFNQLNTEAFF. CDR3 bases: TGTGCCAGCAGTTTCAACCAATTGAACACTGAAGCTTTCTTT. The chain carries TRBV28 and TRBJ1-1; D is unclear. This CDR3 region has 14 residues. Germline V gives CDR1 MDHEN, CDR2 SYDVKM. The germline V and J ends were trimmed by 3 bases and 0 bases, with 8 bases remaining between them.